The T cell receptor beta chain under discussion was sequenced for a study of early T cells in non-severe SARS-CoV-2 infection. In the study overall: Bulk RNA isolated from unsorted whole blood underwent sequencing; chains were not paired.

Attachment of unique molecular identifiers was made to individual cDNA molecules. TCRdb reprocessed the 5' RACE reads via MiXCR and lists one record per CDR3 protein. The sample has tens of thousands of distinct CDR3 sequences, under 8.5% seen once. J lost 4 bases, V lost 5 bases, and 8 bases had no gene match. The CDR3 length is 14 residues. The germline V gene encodes CDR1 DFQATT and CDR2 SNEGSKA (reference sequence). V gene TRBV20-1 combines with J gene TRBJ2-3; 8 bases agree with TRBD2. The specimen was whole blood. The TCR comes from an adult who was a healthcare worker with PCR-confirmed SARS-CoV-2 infection or an uninfected control (not recorded which). Here the CDR3 DNA reads TGCAGTGCTCTGGCCGGACTAGCCTCAGATACGCAGTATTTT. This codes for CSALAGLASDTQYF.